Below, one T cell receptor beta chain is given with its context. Its matching antigen is unknown. The data stem from a study of shared clonotypes between healthy human individuals. CDR1 is MDHEN and CDR2 is SYDVKM in the germline V gene. CDR3 length: 13 amino acids. V lost 11 bases and J lost 2, with 15 bases in between. Notes on the study in general: Memory subsets generally showed smaller estimated richness than naive subsets did. Between a handful of donors, naive CD4 clonotypes were shared at a level of about 5%. Although depth was large, rarefaction showed that sequencing of the sorted subsets was incomplete.

Sequencing was performed with immunoSEQ multiplex PCR; in TCRdb, only in-frame clones are kept and a portion is missing. The sample contains about 1.1 million clones, roughly 74% of which appear only once. This sequence was found in a young man in good health. Some clones in this sample may be carry-over from other donors' samples. Sample: memory CD4+ T cells from PBMCs. Subset defined: CD45RA-negative fraction. The chain employs TRBV28 and TRBJ1-2; possibly TRBD1 for D (5 bases). The CDR3 sequence: CASARGGNYGYTF. The DNA for the CDR3 is TGTGCCTCAGCCCGGGGCGGAAACTATGGCTACACCTTC.